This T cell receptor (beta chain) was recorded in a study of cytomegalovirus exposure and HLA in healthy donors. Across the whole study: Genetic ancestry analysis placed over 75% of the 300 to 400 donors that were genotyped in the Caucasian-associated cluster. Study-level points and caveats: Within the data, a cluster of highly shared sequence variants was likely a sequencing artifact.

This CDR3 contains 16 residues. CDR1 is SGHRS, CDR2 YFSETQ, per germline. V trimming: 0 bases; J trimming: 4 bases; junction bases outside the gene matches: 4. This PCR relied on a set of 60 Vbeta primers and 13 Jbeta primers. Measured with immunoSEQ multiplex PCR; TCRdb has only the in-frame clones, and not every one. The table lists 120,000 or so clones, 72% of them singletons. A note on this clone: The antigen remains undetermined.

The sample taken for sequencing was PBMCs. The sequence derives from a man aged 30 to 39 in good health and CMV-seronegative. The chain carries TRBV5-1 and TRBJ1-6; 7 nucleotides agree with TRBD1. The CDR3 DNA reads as TGCGCCAGCAGCTTGGGGCAGGGGGTGTATAATTCACCCCTCCACTTT. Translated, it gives CASSLGQGVYNSPLHF.